These 32 T cell receptor beta chains were sequenced from one sample in a study of blood T cells in healthy people across ages. For the second PCR, which ran for 7 to 11 cycles, a sample-barcoded 5' primer and a J-beta primer mix were used. TCRdb reprocessed the 5' RACE reads via MiXCR and lists one record per CDR3 protein. Of around 800,000 distinct CDR3 sequences detected, 46% appear once; the ten largest clones hold 15% to 20%. Input material: blood. Receptor source: an elderly man in good health.

The chain couples TRBV20-1 to TRBJ2-1; 11 nucleotides agree with TRBD2. The junction had 9 bases not matched to a gene; V was cut back by 5 bases and J by 6 bases. In germline, CDR1 is DFQATT, CDR2 SNEGSKA (reference sequence). The CDR3 spans 15 residues. This chain's CDR3 is CSAHRGLAGGNEQFF. In DNA, the CDR3 is TGCAGTGCTCACAGGGGGCTAGCGGGAGGCAATGAGCAGTTCTTC.

This clonotype has more than one count but fewer than ten. The chain uses TRBV6-6 and TRBJ1-6, with D unclear. From germline, CDR1 is MNHNY and CDR2 SVGAGI (reference sequence). The CDR3 totals 11 residues. Trimming removed 6 bases from V and 7 bases from J, with 4 bases in between. This chain's CDR3 is CASSSNSPLHF. CDR3 coding DNA: TGTGCCAGCAGCTCAAATTCACCCCTCCACTTT.

This clonotype has a handful of counts. The chain has TRBV2 and TRBJ2-3; D is unresolved. In germline, CDR1 is SNHLY, CDR2 FYNNEI. Trimming took off 5 bases at V and 0 bases at J, with 15 bases between the two ends. The CDR3 totals 16 residues. For the CDR3, the DNA is TGTGCCAGCAGTAAGGGAACCTTGGGGAGCACAGATACGCAGTATTTT. Its translation is CASSKGTLGSTDTQYF. Variable domain in full (rest from reference TRBV2 and TRBJ2-3): EPEVTQTPSHQVTQMGQEVILRCVPISNHLYFYWYRQILGQKVEFLVSFYNNEISEKSEIFDDQFSVERPDGSNFTLKIRSTKLEDSAMYFCASSKGTLGSTDTQYFGPGTRLTVL.

This chain links TRBV20-1 with TRBJ2-5; D not certain. The V gene's germline CDR1 is DFQATT and CDR2 SNEGSKA (reference sequence). The CDR3 loop spans 11 amino acids. V was shortened by 6 bases and J by 2 bases, with 7 bases between the two germline ends. The CDR3 nucleotides read TGCAGTGCAAGGGCTCAAGAGACCCAGTACTTC. Translation gives CSARAQETQYF.

The rearrangement joins TRBV7-6 to TRBJ2-1; no firm D call. The DNA end favors TRBJ2-7, so the J call may be wrong. The CDR3 is made up of 17 amino acids. The germline CDR1 and CDR2 sequences are SGHVS and FNYEAQ. The CDR3: CASSLGLALLDYNEQYF. CDR3 sequence (DNA): TGTGCCAGCAGCTTAGGGTTAGCTCTGTTGGATTACAATGAGCAGTACTTC.

This chain links TRBV9 with TRBJ2-1; maybe TRBD2 (5 bases). Trimming removed 0 bases from V and 3 bases from J, with 10 bases in between. The CDR3 consists of 15 residues. Germline loops: CDR1 SGDLS, CDR2 YYNGEE. The CDR3 DNA sequence: TGTGCCAGCAGCGTAGGGGGAGCGGACTACAATGAGCAGTTCTTC. Translation: CASSVGGADYNEQFF.

This clonotype was seen a few times. The rearrangement links TRBV4-3 to TRBJ2-3, with 7 bases matching TRBD2. This CDR3 is 16 amino acids long. The V segment lost 0 bases and the J segment 5 bases; nucleotides outside the gene matches: 8. CDR1 and CDR2 from the germline V gene are LGHNA and YSLEER. CDR3 loop: CASSQDVAGDQDTQYF. CDR3 in DNA: TGCGCCAGCAGCCAAGATGTGGCGGGAGATCAAGATACGCAGTATTTT.

The rearrangement links TRBV29-1 to TRBJ1-2; tentative D call: TRBD1 (6 bases). The CDR3 has 12 amino acids. V lost 2 bases and J 5 bases, leaving 9 bases between the germline ends. Germline-derived CDR1 and CDR2 are SQVTM and ANQGSEA. The CDR3 spells CSVETGIYGYTF. The CDR3 DNA is TGCAGCGTTGAAACAGGGATTTATGGCTACACCTTC.

This clonotype has more than one count but fewer than ten. The rearrangement links TRBV12-3 or TRBV12-4 to TRBJ2-3; 7 nucleotides align to TRBD2. Trimming at V came to 2 bases and at J to 6 bases, leaving 8 bases not matched to a gene. The CDR3 has 15 amino acids. Here the CDR3 reads CASSLSASGGDTQYF. The CDR3 DNA sequence: TGTGCCAGCAGTTTATCGGCTAGCGGCGGGGATACGCAGTATTTT.

CDR3 nucleotides: TGTGCCAGCGGGAGGGATGGGACAGACACAGATACGCAGTATTTT. Its translation: CASGRDGTDTDTQYF. The chain employs TRBV7-2 and TRBJ2-3, with D perhaps being TRBD1 or TRBD2 (7 bases each). The CDR3 is 15 residues long. Looked up from germline, CDR1 is SGHTA and CDR2 is FQGNSA. V was cut by 8 bases and J by 2 bases, with 17 bases left in between.

The chain employs TRBV5-4 and TRBJ2-7, with a tentative D call TRBD2 (5 bases). The length of the CDR3 is 17 residues. Trimming took off 4 bases at V and 7 bases at J, with 27 bases between the two ends. CDR1 is SGHNT, CDR2 YYREEE, per germline (reference sequence). The CDR3 nucleotides are TGTGCCAGCAGCCCGCGTGGTAGCGCATTCTCCCACAATGAGCAGTACTTC. It encodes CASSPRGSAFSHNEQYF.

The chain uses TRBV25-1 and TRBJ1-2; TRBD1 might be the D (5 bases). Germline assignment: CDR1 MGHDK and CDR2 SYGVNS. The V end lost 5 bases, the J end lost 1 base, and 8 bases lay between the germline ends. The CDR3 consists of 13 residues. CDR3 sequence reads: CASSQGINYGYTF. CDR3 bases: TGTGCCAGCAGTCAGGGTATTAACTATGGCTACACCTTC.

As concerns this clonotype: One end of the junction is discordant with germline, which a read error may explain. V usage is TRBV15 and J usage is TRBJ1-3, with a tentative D call TRBD1 (5 bases). Germline V gene sequence: CDR1 LNHNV, CDR2 YYDKDF (reference sequence). The CDR3 loop spans 17 amino acids. This CDR3 reads CATSRDRGLSSENTIYF. The CDR3 bases are TGTGCCACCAGCAGAGATAGGGGACTTAGCTCTGAAAACACCATATATTTT.

In this sample, this clonotype turned up a few times. The chain recombines TRBV12-3 or TRBV12-4 with TRBJ2-3; D is undetermined. V lost 5 bases and J lost 10, with 16 bases in between. The CDR3 sequence is 13 residues long. CDR3 sequence reads: CASSVGLGFSQYF. Here the CDR3 DNA reads TGTGCCAGCAGTGTAGGTCTAGGGTTTTCGCAGTATTTT.

Ten or more counts support this clonotype. This chain links TRBV5-1 with TRBJ2-3, with 10 bases fitting TRBD2. Germline CDR1 is SGHRS and CDR2 is YFSETQ. The CDR3 has 15 residues. Trimming removed 5 bases from V and 2 bases from J; junction bases left unmatched: 5. This chain's CDR3 is CASSFLAGDTDTQYF. CDR3 DNA sequence: TGCGCCAGCAGTTTCCTAGCGGGAGACACAGATACGCAGTATTTT.

The chain recombines TRBV4-3 with TRBJ2-5, with D unclear. V lost 4 bases, J lost 7 bases, and 13 bases lay in between. The germline gives CDR1 LGHNA, CDR2 YSLEER. The CDR3 extends over 13 amino acids. DNA for the CDR3: TGCGCCAGCAGCCTGGGAAGTGAAGGGACCCAGTACTTC. It yields the protein CASSLGSEGTQYF.

This chain links TRBV5-1 with TRBJ1-1, with D uncertain. The CDR3 sequence is 14 residues long. Germline values: CDR1 SGHRS, CDR2 YFSETQ. V lost 3 bases to trimming and J lost 2 bases, with 11 bases between them. CDR3 amino acids: CASSSQQQNTEAFF. The CDR3 bases are TGCGCCAGCAGCTCGCAACAGCAAAACACTGAAGCTTTCTTT.

This clonotype occurred a few times. This chain joins TRBV18 and TRBJ1-6; TRBD1 agrees at 7 bases. J lost 5 bases, V lost 6 bases, and 7 bases had no gene match. The CDR3 loop spans 15 amino acids. Germline V gene sequence: CDR1 KGHSH, CDR2 LQKENI. CDR3 sequence (DNA): TGTGCCAGCTCCGAAGGACAGGCAGATAATTCACCCCTCCACTTT. It translates to CASSEGQADNSPLHF. Together with reference TRBV18 and TRBJ1-6, the CDR3 gives the full variable domain: NAGVMQNPRHLVRRRGQEARLRCSPMKGHSHVYWYRQLPEEGLKFMVYLQKENIIDESGMPKERFSAEFPKEGPSILRIQQVVRGDSAAYFCASSEGQADNSPLHFGNGTRLTVT.

This clonotype showed up just a few times. The chain carries TRBV12-3 or TRBV12-4 and TRBJ2-7; TRBD1 matches at 9 bases. The CDR3 sequence is 15 residues long. With 6 bases clipped from V and 6 bases from J, the junction kept 12 bases outside the gene matches. CDR3 residues: CASSKDLTGGGEQYF. In nucleotides, the CDR3 is TGTGCCAGCAGCAAGGATTTGACAGGGGGTGGCGAGCAGTACTTC.

This chain links TRBV5-1 with TRBJ1-2; TRBD1 matches at 7 bases. V was clipped by 3 bases and J by 3 bases; unmatched bases: 8. The germline gives CDR1 SGHRS, CDR2 YFSETQ. CDR3 length: 15 amino acids. The DNA for the CDR3 is TGCGCCAGCAGCTGGTCGGGACAGTCCTACTATGGCTACACCTTC. Its translation: CASSWSGQSYYGYTF.

V is TRBV27 and J is TRBJ1-2; D is unresolved. The V end lost 0 bases, the J end lost 5 bases, and 16 bases lay between the germline ends. CDR3 size: 16 residues. Germline values: CDR1 MNHEY, CDR2 SMNVEV (reference sequence). The CDR3 reads CASSLSVRAGVYGYTF. As DNA, the CDR3 is TGTGCCAGCAGTTTATCAGTCCGGGCAGGAGTTTATGGCTACACCTTC.

The CDR3 DNA is TGTGCCAGCAGCTTGAACTGGGAAAAGCAGTACTTC. Its translation: CASSLNWEKQYF. This chain joins TRBV5-6 and TRBJ2-7; D is ambiguous. The length of the CDR3 is 12 residues. From germline, CDR1 is SGHDT and CDR2 YYEEEE. Trimming took off 1 base at V and 8 bases at J, with 10 bases between the two ends.

At least ten counts were recorded for this clonotype. V is TRBV5-1 and J is TRBJ2-7, with D possibly TRBD1 on 6 matching bases. The ends were cut back, 0 bases at V and 3 bases at J, with 7 bases in the middle. CDR3 length: 13 amino acids. Germline CDR1 and CDR2: SGHRS and YFSETQ. DNA for the CDR3: TGCGCCAGCAGCTTGGACAGGGTCTACGAGCAGTACTTC. Protein: CASSLDRVYEQYF.

This chain joins TRBV5-5 and TRBJ2-3; D possibly corresponds to TRBD2 (5 bases). The V end lost 0 bases, the J end lost 2 bases, and 13 bases lay between the germline ends. The germline gives CDR1 SGHKS, CDR2 YYEKEE (reference sequence). The CDR3 is 16 residues long. The chain's CDR3 is CASSLGTDLYTDTQYF. The CDR3 DNA follows: TGTGCCAGCAGCTTGGGGACGGACTTGTACACAGATACGCAGTATTTT.

This rearrangement joins TRBV4-3 to TRBJ2-5, with 7 bases that match TRBD2. Trimming removed 2 bases from V and 11 bases from J; junction bases left unmatched: 11. The CDR3 runs to 14 residues. Germline assignment: CDR1 LGHNA and CDR2 YSLEER. The CDR3 region has the DNA TGCGCCAGCAGCCAAAACCTAGCGGTGGATGAGCAGTACTTC. Protein sequence: CASSQNLAVDEQYF.

This clonotype has a handful of counts. The rearrangement uses TRBV6-5 and TRBJ2-5; D gene uncertain. The germline gives CDR1 MNHEY, CDR2 SVGAGI. There are 15 residues in the CDR3. The germline V and J ends were trimmed by 6 bases and 2 bases, with 16 bases remaining between them. The CDR3 reads CASSLTDYDQETQYF. The CDR3, as DNA: TGTGCCAGCAGCCTGACGGATTATGATCAAGAGACCCAGTACTTC.

V gene TRBV4-2 combines with J gene TRBJ2-4; no clear D. The J call is uncertain, as TRBJ2-7 better fits the DNA end. This CDR3 region has 18 residues. Germline values: CDR1 LGHNA, CDR2 YNFKEQ. The CDR3 DNA is TGTGCCAGCAGCCAAGGAGAGACGCGCGTGATCCACTCCTACGAGCAGTACTTC. Amino acid sequence: CASSQGETRVIHSYEQYF.

This clonotype was counted only a few times. The genes are TRBV6-1 and TRBJ2-1; 9 bases are shared with TRBD1. The CDR3 consists of 14 residues. Germline CDR1 MNHNS, CDR2 SASEGT. Germline trimming cut 6 bases from V and 8 bases from J; bases unmatched to any gene: 8. The CDR3 DNA sequence: TGTGCCAGCAGGCTACCGGACAGGGGAGATGAGCAGTTCTTC. As protein: CASRLPDRGDEQFF.

The gene calls are TRBV5-1 and TRBJ2-7; D might be TRBD2 (6 bases). Trimming left V 0 bases short and J 3 bases short, with 10 bases between. Germline loops: CDR1 SGHRS, CDR2 YFSETQ. This CDR3 contains 14 residues. CDR3 sequence reads: CASSLDPGDYEQYF. Written as DNA, the CDR3 is TGCGCCAGCAGCTTGGATCCGGGAGACTACGAGCAGTACTTC.

The sample holds a few counts of this clonotype. One junction end does not reproduce the germline sequence, and a read error may be involved. The rearrangement links TRBV12-3 or TRBV12-4 to TRBJ2-7; 8 positions match TRBD1. CDR3 size: 16 residues. In nucleotides, the CDR3 is TGTGCCAGCGGTTTGGGGGGATATTCACAGGGGGACGAGCAGTACTTC. The encoded protein is CASGLGGYSQGDEQYF.

The CDR3 loop reads CASSLAQGRGNQPQHF. CDR3 DNA: TGTGCCAGCAGCCTCGCACAGGGTCGCGGCAATCAGCCCCAGCATTTT. The genes are TRBV6-6 and TRBJ1-5; the D gene is possibly TRBD1 (6 bases). This CDR3 has 16 residues. Trimming cost V 6 bases and J 2 bases, with 17 bases left between them. CDR1 is MNHNY and CDR2 is SVGAGI in the germline V gene (reference sequence).

This clonotype was observed a few times. The gene calls are TRBV20-1 and TRBJ1-1; D ambiguous. This CDR3 has 12 residues. Trimming removed 6 bases at V and 3 bases at J, with 11 bases between. In germline, CDR1 is DFQATT, CDR2 SNEGSKA (reference sequence). The CDR3 here is CSAGIRDTEAFF. The CDR3 DNA sequence: TGCAGTGCCGGGATCCGGGACACTGAAGCTTTCTTT.